This T cell receptor (beta chain) is drawn from a study of identical twins. Overall study findings and caveats: Zero-insertion analyses were open to partial confounding by invariant MAIT and iNKT cells. Twins showed weaker excess sharing in their beta out-of-frame sequences.

V was pared by 3 bases and J by 6 bases, with 8 bases between. The CDR3 is made up of 12 amino acids. Comments on this clonotype: Its antigen is currently unknown.

Unique molecular identifiers were present on the cDNA, and a universal primer site came from template switching. Using its own MiXCR run on the 5' RACE reads, TCRdb lists one record per CDR3 protein. The sample records some 1,700,000 distinct CDR3 sequences, about 32% being singletons. The source material was cord blood. The TCR was taken from a newborn girl in good health. The J gene is TRBJ1-1, the V gene TRBV12-3 or TRBV12-4, with D unclear. The CDR3 DNA reads TGTGCCAGCAGTTTTACGCCCCCTGAAGCTTTCTTT. This encodes CASSFTPPEAFF.